This T cell receptor (beta chain) is from a study of T-cell memory formation after mild COVID-19. Study results and caveats: Pre-infection memory carried some responding clones, suggesting that cross-reactive memory joined.

At least ten counts were recorded for this clonotype. Its specificity is not known. TCR alpha and TCR beta cDNA libraries carrying sample barcodes and UMIs came from 5'RACE with constant-segment primers. TCRdb ran MiXCR on the 5' RACE reads and lists one entry per CDR3 protein. The repertoire holds approximately 290,000 distinct CDR3 sequences, with roughly 21% as singletons. This TCR derives from a man between 18 and 29 years old who had mild COVID-19 (a few samples of this study predate the infection). Cell type and time point are not known. The sequencing sample was made of PBMCs or a T cell subset sorted from them (not recorded which).

In DNA form, the CDR3 reads TGCGCCAGCAGTGGCGGGGGGATTCAAGAGACCCAGTACTTC. It specifies CASSGGGIQETQYF. The genes are TRBV5-1 and TRBJ2-5; 8 bases are a match to TRBD2. V lost 5 bases, J lost 2 bases, and 5 bases stayed unmatched. The CDR3 extends over 14 amino acids. Per germline, CDR1 SGHRS and CDR2 YFSETQ.